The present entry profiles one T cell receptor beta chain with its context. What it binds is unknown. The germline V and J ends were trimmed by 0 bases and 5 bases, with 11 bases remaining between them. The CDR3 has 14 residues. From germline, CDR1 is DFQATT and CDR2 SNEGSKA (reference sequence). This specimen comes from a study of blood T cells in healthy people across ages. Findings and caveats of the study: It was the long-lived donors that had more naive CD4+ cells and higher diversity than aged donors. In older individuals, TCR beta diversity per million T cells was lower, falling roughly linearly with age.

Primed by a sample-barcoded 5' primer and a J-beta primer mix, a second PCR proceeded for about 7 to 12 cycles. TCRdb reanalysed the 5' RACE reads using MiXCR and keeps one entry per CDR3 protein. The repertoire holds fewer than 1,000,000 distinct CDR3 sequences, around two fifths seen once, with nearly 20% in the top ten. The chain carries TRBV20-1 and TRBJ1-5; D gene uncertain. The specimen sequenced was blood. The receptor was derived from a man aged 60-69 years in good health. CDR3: CSARDGNRHQPQHF. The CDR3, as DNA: TGCAGTGCTAGAGACGGGAATCGTCATCAGCCCCAGCATTTT.